This T cell receptor (beta chain) was found in a study of a mutant IDH1 vaccine in newly diagnosed glioma. Across the study: Vaccine dosing followed radiotherapy by 4-6 weeks, or accompanied temozolomide cycles. Of the patients given treatment, around 60% were male and 37.5% were female, and a mean age of around 41 years was recorded.

Looked up from germline, CDR1 is SGHTA and CDR2 is FQGNSA. V lost 8 bases and J lost 4, with 8 bases in between. The CDR3 is 11 amino acids. TCRdb's table, derived via immunoSEQ multiplex PCR, lists solely in-frame clones and lacks some. This table has about 25,000 clones, 70% appearing once. Time point denoted: week 11, during vaccination. The content of each vaccine dose was 300 ug of mutant IDH1 20-mer peptide, and topical imiquimod accompanied it. In the case of this clone: Its specificity is unknown.

The chain has TRBV7-2 and TRBJ1-1; unclear D gene. Here the sequenced sample was peripheral blood mononuclear cells (PBMCs), taken from a glioma patient whose treatment included an IDH1 peptide vaccine. The TCR comes from a man between 18 and 35 years old with glioma. Some clones in this sample may be carry-over from other donors' samples. The CDR3 loop reads CASGQFTEAFF. The CDR3 DNA is TGTGCCAGCGGGCAGTTCACTGAAGCTTTCTTT.